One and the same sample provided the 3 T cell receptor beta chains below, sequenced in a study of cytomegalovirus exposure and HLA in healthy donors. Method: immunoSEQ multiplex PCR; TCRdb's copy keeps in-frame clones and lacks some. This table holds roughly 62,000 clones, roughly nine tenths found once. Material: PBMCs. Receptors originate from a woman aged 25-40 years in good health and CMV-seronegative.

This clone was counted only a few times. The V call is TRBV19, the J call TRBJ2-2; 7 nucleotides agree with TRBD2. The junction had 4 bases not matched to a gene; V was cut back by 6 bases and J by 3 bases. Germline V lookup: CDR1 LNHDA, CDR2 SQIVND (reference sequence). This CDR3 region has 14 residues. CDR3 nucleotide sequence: TGTGCCAGTAGGGAGGGAGGGTACACCGGGGAGCTGTTTTTT. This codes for CASREGGYTGELFF.

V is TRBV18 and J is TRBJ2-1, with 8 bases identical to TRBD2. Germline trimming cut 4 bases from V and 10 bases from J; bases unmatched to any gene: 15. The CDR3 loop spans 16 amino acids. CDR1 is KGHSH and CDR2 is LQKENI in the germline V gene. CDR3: CASSLLREGRAEEQFF. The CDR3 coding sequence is TGTGCCAGCTCACTCCTCCGGGAGGGGAGGGCCGAGGAGCAGTTCTTC.

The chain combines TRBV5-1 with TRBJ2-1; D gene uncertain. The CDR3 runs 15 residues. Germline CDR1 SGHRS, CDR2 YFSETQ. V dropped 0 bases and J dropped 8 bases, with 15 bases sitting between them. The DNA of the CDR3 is TGCGCCAGCAGCTTGGTTACGGGTACGAGATATGAGCAGTTCTTC. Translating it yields CASSLVTGTRYEQFF.